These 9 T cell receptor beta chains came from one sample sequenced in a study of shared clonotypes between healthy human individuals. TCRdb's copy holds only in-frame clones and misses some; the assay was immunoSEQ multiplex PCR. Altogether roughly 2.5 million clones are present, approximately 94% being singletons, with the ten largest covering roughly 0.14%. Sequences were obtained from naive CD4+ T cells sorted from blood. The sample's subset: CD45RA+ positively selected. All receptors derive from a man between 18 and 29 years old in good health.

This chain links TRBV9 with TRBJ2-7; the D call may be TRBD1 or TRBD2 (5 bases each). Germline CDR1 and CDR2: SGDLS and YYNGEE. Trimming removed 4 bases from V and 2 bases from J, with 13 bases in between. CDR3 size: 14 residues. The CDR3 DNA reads TGTGCCAGCAGCCGCACTCAGGGACCCTACGAGCAGTACTTC. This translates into CASSRTQGPYEQYF.

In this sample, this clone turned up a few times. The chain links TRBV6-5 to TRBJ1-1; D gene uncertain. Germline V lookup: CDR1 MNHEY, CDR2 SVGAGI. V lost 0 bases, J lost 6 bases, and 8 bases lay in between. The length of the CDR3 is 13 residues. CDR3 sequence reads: CASSYSGAPEAFF. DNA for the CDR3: TGTGCCAGCAGTTACTCTGGAGCCCCTGAAGCTTTCTTT.

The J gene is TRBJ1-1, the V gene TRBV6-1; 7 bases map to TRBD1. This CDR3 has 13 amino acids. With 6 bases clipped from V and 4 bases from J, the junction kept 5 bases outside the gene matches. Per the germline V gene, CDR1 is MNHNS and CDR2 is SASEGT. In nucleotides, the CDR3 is TGTGCCAGCAGGACAGGGTGGGGCACTGAAGCTTTCTTT. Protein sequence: CASRTGWGTEAFF.

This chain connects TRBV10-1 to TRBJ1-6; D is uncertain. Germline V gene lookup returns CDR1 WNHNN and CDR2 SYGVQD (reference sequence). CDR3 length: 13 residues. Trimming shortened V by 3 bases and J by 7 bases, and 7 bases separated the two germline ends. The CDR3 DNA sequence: TGCGCCAGCAGTGAAGACTTCAATTCACCCCTCCACTTT. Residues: CASSEDFNSPLHF.

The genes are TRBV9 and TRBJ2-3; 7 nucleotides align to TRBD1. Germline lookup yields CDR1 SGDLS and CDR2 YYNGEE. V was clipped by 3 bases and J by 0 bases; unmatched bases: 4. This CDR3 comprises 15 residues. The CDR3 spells CASSAQGPSTDTQYF. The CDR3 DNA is TGTGCCAGCAGCGCACAGGGGCCTAGCACAGATACGCAGTATTTT. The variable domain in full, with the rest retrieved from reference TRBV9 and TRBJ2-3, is DSGVTQTPKHLITATGQRVTLRCSPRSGDLSVYWYQQSLDQGLQFLIQYYNGEERAKGNILERFSAQQFPDLHSELNLSSLELGDSALYFCASSAQGPSTDTQYFGPGTRLTVL.

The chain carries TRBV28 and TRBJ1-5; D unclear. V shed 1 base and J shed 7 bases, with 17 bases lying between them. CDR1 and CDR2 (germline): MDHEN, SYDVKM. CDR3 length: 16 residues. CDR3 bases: TGTGCCAGCAGTTTATTCAAATCGACCGAGGCGCAGCCCCAGCATTTT. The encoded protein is CASSLFKSTEAQPQHF. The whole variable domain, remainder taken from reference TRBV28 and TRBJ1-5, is DVKVTQSSRYLVKRTGEKVFLECVQDMDHENMFWYRQDPGLGLRLIYFSYDVKMKEKGDIPEGYSVSREKKERFSLILESASTNQTSMYLCASSLFKSTEAQPQHFGDGTRLSIL.

In DNA, the CDR3 is TGTGCCAGCTCACCGGCAGGGCGTACTCAGCCCCAGCATTTT. This gives the protein CASSPAGRTQPQHF. The chain recombines TRBV18 with TRBJ1-5, with a tentative D call TRBD1 (5 bases). Germline V CDR1 and CDR2: KGHSH, LQKENI. This CDR3 comprises 14 residues. The V and J ends lost 3 bases and 6 bases respectively, with 12 bases between them.

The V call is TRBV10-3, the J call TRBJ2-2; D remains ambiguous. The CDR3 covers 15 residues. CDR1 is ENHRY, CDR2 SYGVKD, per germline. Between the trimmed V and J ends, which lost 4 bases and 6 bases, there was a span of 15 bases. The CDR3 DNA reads TGTGCCATCAGTGGGTACCTCAGCGACGCCGGGGAGCTGTTTTTT. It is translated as CAISGYLSDAGELFF.

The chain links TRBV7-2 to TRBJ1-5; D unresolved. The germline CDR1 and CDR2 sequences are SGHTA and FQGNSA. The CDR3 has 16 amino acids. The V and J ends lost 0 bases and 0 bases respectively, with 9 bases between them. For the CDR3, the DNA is TGTGCCAGCAGCTTAGCATCGCTGTATAGCAATCAGCCCCAGCATTTT. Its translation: CASSLASLYSNQPQHF.